These 26 T cell receptor beta chains originate from one sample sequenced in a study of T cell changes during pregnancy in multiple sclerosis. The repertoire was sequenced with immunoSEQ multiplex PCR; TCRdb's copy has only in-frame clones and lacks some. The sample has more than 80,000 clones; about 92% are singletons. The source material was peripheral blood, sampled in the first trimester of pregnancy. Receptor source: a female donor with multiple sclerosis, enrolled in a pregnancy study.

The rearrangement links TRBV2 to TRBJ2-1, with 8 bases fitting TRBD2. This CDR3 has 14 residues. Germline V gene data show CDR1 as SNHLY and CDR2 as FYNNEI. The V gene end was trimmed by 7 bases and the J gene end by 9 bases; junction bases not matched to a gene: 11. The CDR3 sequence is CASMTQRERGEQFF. The CDR3 DNA follows: TGTGCCAGCATGACGCAGCGGGAGCGGGGTGAGCAGTTCTTC.

Note on this clone: The junction does not match germline at one end; this may be a read error. The genes are TRBV29-1 and TRBJ1-1; no definite D call. CDR1 is SQVTM and CDR2 is ANQGSEA in the germline V gene. The CDR3 sequence is 12 residues long. CDR3 in amino acids: CSAGRLNAEAFF. CDR3 coding DNA: TGCAGCGCTGGGCGCCTGAACGCTGAAGCTTTCTTT.

For this clone: The same CDR3 also results from other DNA sequences found in this sample. The CDR3 sequence is CASSLDRDYGYTF. Here the CDR3 DNA reads TGCGCCAGCAGCTTGGACAGGGACTATGGCTACACCTTC. The chain is built from TRBV5-1 and TRBJ1-2, with a weak D call TRBD1 (6 bases). Germline CDR1 is SGHRS and CDR2 is YFSETQ. Between the trimmed V and J ends, which lost 0 bases and 3 bases, there was a span of 6 bases. The length of the CDR3 is 13 residues.

CDR3 sequence (DNA): TGTGCCAGCAGTGAGCAGGCAGCACCGGCGGGAGGTGAGCAGTTCTTC. It yields the protein CASSEQAAPAGGEQFF. The chain employs TRBV6-1 and TRBJ2-1, with TRBD2 matching 8 bases. Losses at the gene ends were 3 bases for V and 9 bases for J; bases not matched to a gene: 13. Germline-derived CDR1 and CDR2 are MNHNS and SASEGT. The CDR3 contains 16 residues.

This chain joins TRBV7-9 and TRBJ2-3; D uncertain. V lost 3 bases and J 0 bases, leaving 13 bases between the germline ends. This CDR3 is built from 16 residues. Germline values: CDR1 SEHNR, CDR2 FQNEAQ (reference sequence). The DNA of the CDR3 is TGTGCCAGCAGCTTTAGCCGGGTGACTAGCACAGATACGCAGTATTTT. Its protein product is CASSFSRVTSTDTQYF.

The chain couples TRBV6-4 to TRBJ2-3; D may be TRBD2 (5 bases). The germline V and J ends were trimmed by 3 bases and 2 bases, with 9 bases remaining between them. CDR3 length: 14 residues. Germline loops: CDR1 MRHNA, CDR2 SNTAGT. Here the CDR3 reads CASSEGRDTDTQYF. The DNA for the CDR3 is TGTGCCAGCAGTGAAGGACGGGACACAGATACGCAGTATTTT.

In this sample, this clone turned up once. V usage is TRBV9 and J usage is TRBJ1-2, with D possibly TRBD1 on 5 matching bases. The germline V gene encodes CDR1 SGDLS and CDR2 YYNGEE. The length of the CDR3 is 13 residues. V was shortened by 3 bases and J by 0 bases, with 6 bases between the two germline ends. CDR3 loop: CASSGTSNYGYTF. For the CDR3, the DNA is TGTGCCAGCAGCGGGACATCTAACTATGGCTACACCTTC. The full variable domain, rest sourced from reference TRBV9 and TRBJ1-2, is DSGVTQTPKHLITATGQRVTLRCSPRSGDLSVYWYQQSLDQGLQFLIQYYNGEERAKGNILERFSAQQFPDLHSELNLSSLELGDSALYFCASSGTSNYGYTFGSGTRLTVV.

J is TRBJ1-3 and V is TRBV7-9; D is uncertain. Germline V gives CDR1 SEHNR, CDR2 FQNEAQ (reference sequence). V lost 2 bases and J lost 0, with 8 bases in between. This CDR3 spans 15 amino acids. As DNA, the CDR3 is TGTGCCAGCAGCTTACTGGAGAGCTCTGGAAACACCATATATTTT. Amino acid sequence: CASSLLESSGNTIYF.

The gene calls are TRBV5-6 and TRBJ2-5, with D possibly TRBD1 on 5 matching bases. V lost 0 bases to trimming and J lost 5 bases, with 14 bases between them. CDR3 size: 15 residues. Germline CDR1 reads SGHDT; CDR2 reads YYEEEE. CDR3 sequence: CASSLAAGMGETQYF. In DNA form, the CDR3 reads TGTGCCAGCAGCTTGGCAGCAGGGATGGGGGAGACCCAGTACTTC.

The chain joins TRBV7-2 to TRBJ1-2; no clear D. CDR1 and CDR2 from the germline V gene are SGHTA and FQGNSA. V lost 2 bases, J lost 7 bases, and 11 bases lay in between. This CDR3 has 13 residues. This CDR3 is CASSLKRGAGYTF. The CDR3 bases are TGTGCCAGCAGCTTAAAGCGGGGAGCTGGCTACACCTTC.

This chain uses TRBV15 with TRBJ1-5, with no clear D. The germline CDR1 and CDR2 sequences are LNHNV and YYDKDF (reference sequence). The CDR3 has 13 residues. V was cut by 6 bases and J by 1 base, with 7 bases left in between. In DNA form, the CDR3 reads TGTGCCACCAGTGAGTCCAGCAATCAGCCCCAGCATTTT. Amino acid sequence: CATSESSNQPQHF.

The J gene is TRBJ1-2, the V gene TRBV27; a weak D match, TRBD1 (6 bases). Deletions cut 5 bases from V and 1 base from J, with 14 bases between. This CDR3 region has 15 residues. Germline V gene lookup returns CDR1 MNHEY and CDR2 SMNVEV (reference sequence). For the CDR3, the DNA is TGTGCCAGCAGTAATAGGGGGGGCCGTAACTATGGCTACACCTTC. This translates into CASSNRGGRNYGYTF.

The rearrangement uses TRBV9 and TRBJ1-2, with D possibly being TRBD1 (5 bases). V lost 6 bases, J lost 7 bases, and 13 bases lay in between. CDR3 length: 12 amino acids. Germline-derived CDR1 and CDR2 are SGDLS and YYNGEE. The CDR3 nucleotides read TGTGCCAGCACCCTTCCGGGGGTTGGCTACACCTTC. As protein: CASTLPGVGYTF.

The V gene is TRBV10-1, the J gene TRBJ2-7, with D perhaps TRBD1 (6 bases). This CDR3 region has 13 residues. Trimming left V 5 bases short and J 4 bases short, with 12 bases between. Germline loops: CDR1 WNHNN, CDR2 SYGVQD (reference sequence). The CDR3 region is CASSIRTDYEQYF. Written as DNA, the CDR3 is TGCGCCAGCAGTATTCGGACAGATTACGAGCAGTACTTC.

The count of this clone is one. The CDR3 bases are TGTGCCACACACCAACAGGGGCCCACTGAAGCTTTCTTT. The encoded protein is CATHQQGPTEAFF. The chain couples TRBV19 to TRBJ1-1; TRBD1 matches 7 bases. This CDR3 contains 13 residues. Per the germline V gene, CDR1 is LNHDA and CDR2 is SQIVND (reference sequence). J gave up 4 bases and V 10 bases, and 9 bases lay outside the gene matches.

The J gene is TRBJ2-7, the V gene TRBV27; D is perhaps TRBD1 (6 bases). V gave up 8 bases and J gave up 4 bases, with 15 bases separating them. The CDR3 is 13 residues long. Looked up from germline, CDR1 is MNHEY and CDR2 is SMNVEV (reference sequence). CDR3 bases: TGTGCCAGCGGGCTTCAGGACAGTTACGAGCAGTACTTC. Translating it yields CASGLQDSYEQYF.

The chain carries TRBV4-1 and TRBJ1-2, with D tentatively TRBD1 (5 bases). V was shortened by 8 bases and J by 7 bases, with 11 bases between the two germline ends. Looked up from germline, CDR1 is MGHRA and CDR2 is YSYEKL. This CDR3 spans 11 amino acids. The CDR3 DNA is TGCGCCAGCGGGGGGATGGGTGGCTACACCTTC. Its protein is CASGGMGGYTF.

As to this clone: The sample contains more than one DNA sequence encoding this CDR3. The V gene is TRBV18, the J gene TRBJ1-3, with D possibly matching TRBD1 (6 bases). CDR3 length: 14 residues. Germline V CDR1 and CDR2: KGHSH, LQKENI. V was cut by 3 bases and J by 1 base, with 7 bases left in between. DNA for the CDR3: TGTGCCAGCTCACCCCAGGGGTCTGGAAACACCATATATTTT. Protein product: CASSPQGSGNTIYF.

The chain has TRBV28 and TRBJ2-6; 9 nucleotides line up with TRBD1. The V and J ends lost 6 bases and 4 bases, in that order; junction bases with no gene match: 10. CDR3 size: 17 residues. Germline assignment: CDR1 MDHEN and CDR2 SYDVKM. This chain's CDR3 is CASRPRDRESGANVLTF. CDR3 nucleotides: TGTGCCAGCAGACCCCGGGACAGGGAGTCAGGGGCCAACGTCCTGACTTTC.

The chain recombines TRBV19 with TRBJ1-4; TRBD1 matches at 8 bases. The CDR3 is 14 amino acids. The germline V gene encodes CDR1 LNHDA and CDR2 SQIVND (reference sequence). V shed 9 bases and J 2 bases; nucleotides not matched to a gene: 5. The CDR3 loop reads CASSWTGTNEKLFF. The CDR3 DNA reads TGTGCCAGCTCCTGGACAGGGACTAATGAAAAACTGTTTTTT.

J is TRBJ1-2 and V is TRBV6-1; possibly TRBD1 for D (6 bases). From germline, CDR1 is MNHNS and CDR2 SASEGT. With 2 bases removed from V and 0 bases from J, the gap between germline ends came to 16 bases. The CDR3 runs to 17 residues. In DNA, the CDR3 is TGTGCCAGCAGTGAAAAGTTCCGGGACACGACTAACTATGGCTACACCTTC. Protein product: CASSEKFRDTTNYGYTF.

The chain joins TRBV15 to TRBJ2-1, with TRBD2 matching 15 bases. V gave up 3 bases and J gave up 7 bases; unmatched junction bases: 4. The CDR3 runs 16 residues. The V gene's germline CDR1 is LNHNV and CDR2 YYDKDF (reference sequence). The CDR3: CATSRAGTSGRNEQFF. The CDR3 region has the DNA TGTGCCACCAGCAGGGCCGGGACTAGCGGGAGGAATGAGCAGTTCTTC.

This clone has just one count. The chain is built from TRBV18 and TRBJ1-2, with TRBD1 matching over 9 bases. This CDR3 region has 13 residues. Germline V gives CDR1 KGHSH, CDR2 LQKENI. The J segment lost 8 bases and the V segment lost 3 bases, leaving 4 bases of the junction unmatched. The DNA for the CDR3 is TGTGCCAGCTCACCGGGACAGGGTCTCGGCTACACCTTC. Protein product: CASSPGQGLGYTF.

The chain uses TRBV27 and TRBJ2-7; 7 nucleotides align to TRBD1. This CDR3 region has 13 residues. The germline V gene has CDR1 MNHEY and CDR2 SMNVEV (reference sequence). V shed 4 bases, J shed 6 bases, and the junction held 6 bases outside the gene matches. The CDR3 region is CASSYDRDAEQYF. The DNA for the CDR3 is TGTGCCAGCAGTTATGACAGGGACGCCGAGCAGTACTTC.

The genes are TRBV29-1 and TRBJ1-2; 8 positions match TRBD1. CDR3 length: 13 amino acids. Germline V CDR1 and CDR2: SQVTM, ANQGSEA. Trimming took 4 bases from V and 4 from J; bases not matched to a gene: 5. This chain's CDR3 is CSVVSGGGYGYTF. The DNA for the CDR3 is TGCAGCGTTGTATCAGGGGGCGGCTATGGCTACACCTTC.

This rearrangement joins TRBV13 to TRBJ2-3; maybe TRBD1 (5 bases). The CDR3 totals 13 residues. Deletions cut 5 bases from V and 3 bases from J, with 9 bases between. Germline V gives CDR1 PRHDT, CDR2 FYEKMQ (reference sequence). The CDR3 reads CASSAQGTDTQYF. The CDR3 bases are TGTGCCAGCAGCGCGCAGGGAACAGATACGCAGTATTTT.